This note documents a single TCR beta chain sequence. Antigen: not known. After constant-region reverse-primer amplification, full-length variable regions underwent semi-nested PCR with Nested Universal Primer A. TCRdb analysed the 5' RACE reads with MiXCR anew, one entry per CDR3 protein. The sample lists roughly 50,000 distinct CDR3 sequences, around 25% occurring once. Overall study results and limits: Tumor memory CD4+ T cell TCR gene usage clustered with blood and lymph node memory CD4+ cells and lymph node naive CD4+ cells.

Germline CDR1 MNHNS, CDR2 SASEGT. The CDR3 contains 14 residues. V shed 8 bases and J 8 bases; nucleotides not matched to a gene: 10. Sequencing was carried out using tumor-infiltrating naive CD4+ T cells sorted from the breast tumor. Subset given: naive CD4+ T cells, CD4+CD45RA+CD25-. The clonotype was recovered from a female donor with breast cancer. The chain combines TRBV6-1 with TRBJ1-2; 11 positions match TRBD1. For the CDR3, the DNA is TGTGCCAGCCGCAGTCCGGGACAGGGGGGAGGCTACACCTTC. It translates to CASRSPGQGGGYTF.